The 3 T cell receptor beta chains below were found in one sample sequenced in a study of T cell clonality in common variable immunodeficiency. This table comes from immunoSEQ multiplex PCR, and its TCRdb copy is limited to in-frame clones, with some not included. The sample shows some 30,000 clones, none of them appearing just once. Study-level findings and limits: Reportedly, TCR beta sequences from common variable immunodeficiency showed fewer deletions and N-nucleotide insertions.

Which antigens these TCRs recognize remains unknown. Material for sequencing was peripheral blood mononuclear cells. The receptors stem from a human donor with common variable immunodeficiency.

This clone has at least ten counts. The read ends 3 residues before the CDR3 terminus; that terminus is restored from the germline J gene. The J gene is TRBJ1-4, the V gene TRBV7-8, with 9 positions matching TRBD1. J gave up 8 bases and V 5 bases, and 12 bases lay outside the gene matches. Germline V gene lookup returns CDR1 SGHVS and CDR2 FQNEAQ. The CDR3 extends over 16 amino acids. This chain's CDR3 is CASSISSGQGAEKLFF. Incomplete CDR3 DNA: TGTGCCAGCAGCATTAGCTCGGGACAGGGTGCAGAAAAA.

This clone showed up many times. The CDR3 end falls 3 residues outside the read, so it is completed with the germline J gene. The chain recombines TRBV20-1 with TRBJ2-7, with D possibly being TRBD1 (5 bases). Germline V gene data show CDR1 as DFQATT and CDR2 as SNEGSKA (reference sequence). The CDR3 runs to 14 residues. V lost 3 bases to trimming and J lost 0 bases, with 12 bases between them. CDR3 sequence: CSARGLANSYEQYF. The CDR3 DNA, read in part, is TGCAGTGCTAGGGGGCTGGCGAACTCCTACGAG.

This clone turned up a few times. The CDR3 goes on 3 residues after the read ends, and that part is filled in from the germline J gene. The V gene is TRBV18, the J gene TRBJ2-3, with D possibly matching TRBD1 (6 bases). From germline, CDR1 is KGHSH and CDR2 LQKENI. The CDR3 consists of 15 residues. V lost 0 bases, J lost 5 bases, and 12 bases lay in between. CDR3 DNA, as far as it was read: TGTGCCAGCTCACCACCGCAGGGGCAAGGAGATACG. Its translation: CASSPPQGQGDT. The CDR3 as a whole reads CASSPPQGQGDTQYF.